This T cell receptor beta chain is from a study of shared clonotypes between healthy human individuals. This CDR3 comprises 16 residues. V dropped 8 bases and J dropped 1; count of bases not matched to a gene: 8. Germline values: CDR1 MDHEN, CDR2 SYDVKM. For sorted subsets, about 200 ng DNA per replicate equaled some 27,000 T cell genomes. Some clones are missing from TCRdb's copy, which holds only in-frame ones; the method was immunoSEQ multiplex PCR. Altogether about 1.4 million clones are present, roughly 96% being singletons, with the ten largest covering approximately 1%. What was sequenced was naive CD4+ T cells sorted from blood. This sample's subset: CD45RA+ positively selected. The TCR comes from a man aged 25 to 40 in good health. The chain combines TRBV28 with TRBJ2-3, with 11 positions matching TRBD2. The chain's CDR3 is CASETSGRVGTDTQYF. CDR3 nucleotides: TGTGCCAGCGAAACTAGCGGGAGAGTGGGCACAGATACGCAGTATTTT.